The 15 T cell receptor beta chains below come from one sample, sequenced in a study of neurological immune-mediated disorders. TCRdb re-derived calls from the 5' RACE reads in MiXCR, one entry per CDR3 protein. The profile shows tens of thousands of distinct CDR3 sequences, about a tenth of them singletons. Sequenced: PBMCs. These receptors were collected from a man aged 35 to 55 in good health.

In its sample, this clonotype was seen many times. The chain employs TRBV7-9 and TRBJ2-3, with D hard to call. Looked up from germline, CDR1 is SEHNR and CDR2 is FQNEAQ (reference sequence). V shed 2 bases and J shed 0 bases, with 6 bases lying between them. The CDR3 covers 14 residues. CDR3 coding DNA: TGTGCCAGCAGCTTATCACGAAGCACAGATACGCAGTATTTT. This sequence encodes CASSLSRSTDTQYF.

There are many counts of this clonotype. DNA for the CDR3: TGTGCCACCCGGGGTAGGGAGGATACGCAGTATTTT. Translating gives CATRGREDTQYF. The chain is built from TRBV24-1 and TRBJ2-3; a weak D match, TRBD2 (5 bases). V was trimmed by 9 bases and J by 6 bases, leaving 12 bases between them. CDR3 length: 12 residues. In germline, CDR1 is KGHDR, CDR2 SFDVKD.

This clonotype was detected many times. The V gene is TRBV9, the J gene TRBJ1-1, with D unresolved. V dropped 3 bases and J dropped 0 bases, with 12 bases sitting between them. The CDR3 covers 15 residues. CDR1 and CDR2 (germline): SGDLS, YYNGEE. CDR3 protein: CASSGSVGVNTEAFF. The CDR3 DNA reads TGTGCCAGCAGCGGGTCAGTAGGAGTGAACACTGAAGCTTTCTTT.

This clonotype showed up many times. The CDR3 coding sequence is TGTGCCAGCAGCCCCCGGGACAGAAACACTGAAGCTTTCTTT. Translation gives CASSPRDRNTEAFF. The chain joins TRBV4-2 to TRBJ1-1, with 7 nucleotides matching TRBD1. Unmatched junction bases numbered 4, after V lost 4 bases and J lost 2 bases. This CDR3 has 14 amino acids. The germline gives CDR1 LGHNA, CDR2 YNFKEQ.

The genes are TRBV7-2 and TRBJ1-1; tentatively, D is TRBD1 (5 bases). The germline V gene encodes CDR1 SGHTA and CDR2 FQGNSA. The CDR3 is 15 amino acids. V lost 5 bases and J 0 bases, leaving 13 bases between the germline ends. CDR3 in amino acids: CASSPLGEVNTEAFF. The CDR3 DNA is TGTGCCAGCAGCCCCCTGGGGGAAGTGAACACTGAAGCTTTCTTT.

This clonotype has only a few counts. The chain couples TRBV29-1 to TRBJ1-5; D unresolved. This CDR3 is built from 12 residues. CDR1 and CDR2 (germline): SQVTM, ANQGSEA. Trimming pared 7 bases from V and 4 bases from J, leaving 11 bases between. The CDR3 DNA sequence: TGCAGCGCGAGGGAGCCAAATCAGCCCCAGCATTTT. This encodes CSAREPNQPQHF. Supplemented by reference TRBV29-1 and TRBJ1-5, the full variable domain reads SAVISQKPSRDICQRGTSLTIQCQVDSQVTMMFWYRQQPGQSLTLIATANQGSEATYESGFVIDKFPISRPNLTFSTLTVSNMSPEDSSIYLCSAREPNQPQHFGDGTRLSIL.

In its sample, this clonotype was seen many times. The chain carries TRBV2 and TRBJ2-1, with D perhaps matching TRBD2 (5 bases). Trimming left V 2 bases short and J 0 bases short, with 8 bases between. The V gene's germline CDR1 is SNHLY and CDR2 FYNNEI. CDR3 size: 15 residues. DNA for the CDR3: TGTGCCAGCAGTGAACGGGAACCCTCCTACAATGAGCAGTTCTTC. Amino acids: CASSEREPSYNEQFF.

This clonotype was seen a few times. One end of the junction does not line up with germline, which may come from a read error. The CDR3 is CVSSSRAPGMGEQFF. The CDR3 DNA follows: TGTGTCAGCAGTTCCCGGGCCCCGGGGATGGGTGAGCAGTTCTTC. This rearrangement joins TRBV12-3 or TRBV12-4 to TRBJ2-1, with D possibly being TRBD2 (5 bases). This CDR3 spans 15 amino acids.

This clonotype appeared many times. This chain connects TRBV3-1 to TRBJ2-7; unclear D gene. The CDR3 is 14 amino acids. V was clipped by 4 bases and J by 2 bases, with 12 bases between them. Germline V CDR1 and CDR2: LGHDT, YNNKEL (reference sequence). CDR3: CASSPTHTTYEQYF. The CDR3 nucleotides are TGTGCCAGCAGCCCTACCCACACAACCTACGAGCAGTACTTC.

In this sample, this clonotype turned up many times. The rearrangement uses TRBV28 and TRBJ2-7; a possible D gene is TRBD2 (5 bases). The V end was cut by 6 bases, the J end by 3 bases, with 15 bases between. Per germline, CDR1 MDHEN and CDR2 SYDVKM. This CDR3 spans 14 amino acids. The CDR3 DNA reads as TGTGCCAGCAGACCGCCGGGGAAGGTCTACGAGCAGTACTTC. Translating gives CASRPPGKVYEQYF.

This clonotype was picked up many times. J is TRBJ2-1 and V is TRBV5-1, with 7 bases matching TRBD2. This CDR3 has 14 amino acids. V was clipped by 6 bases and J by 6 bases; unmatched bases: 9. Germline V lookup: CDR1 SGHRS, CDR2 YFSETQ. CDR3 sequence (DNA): TGCGCCAGCACCCTGGGGGGGTTGACCAATGAGCAGTTCTTC. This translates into CASTLGGLTNEQFF.

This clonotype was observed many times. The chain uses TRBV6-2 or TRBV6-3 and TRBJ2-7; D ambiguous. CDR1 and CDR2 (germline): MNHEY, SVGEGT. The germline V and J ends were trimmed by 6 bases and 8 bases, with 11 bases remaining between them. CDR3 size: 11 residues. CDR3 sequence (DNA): TGTGCCAGCAGGCAATCAGAGAAGCAGTACTTC. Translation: CASRQSEKQYF.

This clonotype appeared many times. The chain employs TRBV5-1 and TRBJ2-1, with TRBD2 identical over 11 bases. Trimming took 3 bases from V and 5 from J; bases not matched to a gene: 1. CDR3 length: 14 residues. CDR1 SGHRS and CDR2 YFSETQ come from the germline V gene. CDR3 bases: TGCGCCAGCAGCTCGGGACTAGCGGACAATGAGCAGTTCTTC. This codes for CASSSGLADNEQFF.

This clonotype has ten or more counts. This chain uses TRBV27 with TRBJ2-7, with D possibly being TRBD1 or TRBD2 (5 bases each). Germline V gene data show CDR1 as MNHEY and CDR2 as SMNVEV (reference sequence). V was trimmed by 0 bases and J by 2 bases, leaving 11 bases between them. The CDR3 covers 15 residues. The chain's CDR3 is CASSLSGQGAYEQYF. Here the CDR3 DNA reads TGTGCCAGCAGTTTATCGGGGCAGGGAGCCTACGAGCAGTACTTC.

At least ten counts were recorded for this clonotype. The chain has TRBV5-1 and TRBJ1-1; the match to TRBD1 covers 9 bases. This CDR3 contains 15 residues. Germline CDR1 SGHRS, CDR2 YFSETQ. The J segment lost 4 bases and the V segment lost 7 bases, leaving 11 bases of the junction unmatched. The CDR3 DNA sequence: TGCGCCAGCGGAGGGACAGGGATATCTGGCACTGAAGCTTTCTTT. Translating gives CASGGTGISGTEAFF.